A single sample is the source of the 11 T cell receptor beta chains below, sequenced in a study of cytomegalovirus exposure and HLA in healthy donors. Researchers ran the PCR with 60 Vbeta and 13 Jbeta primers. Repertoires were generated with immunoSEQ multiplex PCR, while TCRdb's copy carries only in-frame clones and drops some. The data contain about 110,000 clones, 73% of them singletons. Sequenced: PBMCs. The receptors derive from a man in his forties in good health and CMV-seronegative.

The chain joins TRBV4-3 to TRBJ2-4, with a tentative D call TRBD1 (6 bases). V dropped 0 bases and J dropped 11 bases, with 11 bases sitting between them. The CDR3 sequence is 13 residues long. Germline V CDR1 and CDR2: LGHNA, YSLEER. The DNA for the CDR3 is TGCGCCAGCAGCCAAGAAAGGACAGCCGTTCAGTACTTC. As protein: CASSQERTAVQYF.

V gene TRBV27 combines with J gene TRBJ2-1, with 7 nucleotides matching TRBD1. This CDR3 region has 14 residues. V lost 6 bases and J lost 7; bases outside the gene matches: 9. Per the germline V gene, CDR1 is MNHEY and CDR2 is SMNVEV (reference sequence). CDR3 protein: CASSPTSGGNEQFF. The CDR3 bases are TGTGCCAGCAGCCCCACTTCAGGGGGAAATGAGCAGTTCTTC.

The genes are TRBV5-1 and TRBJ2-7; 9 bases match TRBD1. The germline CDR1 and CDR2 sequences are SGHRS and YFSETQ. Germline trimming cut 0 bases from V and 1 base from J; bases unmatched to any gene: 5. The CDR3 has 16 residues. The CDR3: CASSLAAGTGSYEQYF. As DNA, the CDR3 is TGCGCCAGCAGCTTGGCCGCCGGGACAGGGTCCTACGAGCAGTACTTC. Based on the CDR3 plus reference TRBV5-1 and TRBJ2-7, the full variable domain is KAGVTQTPRYLIKTRGQQVTLSCSPISGHRSVSWYQQTPGQGLQFLFEYFSETQRNKGNFPGRFSGRQFSNSRSEMNVSTLELGDSALYLCASSLAAGTGSYEQYFGPGTRLTVT.

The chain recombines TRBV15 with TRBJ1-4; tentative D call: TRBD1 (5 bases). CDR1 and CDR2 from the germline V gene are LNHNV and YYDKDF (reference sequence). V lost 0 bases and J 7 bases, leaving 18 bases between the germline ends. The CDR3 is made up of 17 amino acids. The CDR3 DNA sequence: TGTGCCACCAGCAGAGATCCTCACCAGGGCTTAGGTGAAAAACTGTTTTTT. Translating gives CATSRDPHQGLGEKLFF.

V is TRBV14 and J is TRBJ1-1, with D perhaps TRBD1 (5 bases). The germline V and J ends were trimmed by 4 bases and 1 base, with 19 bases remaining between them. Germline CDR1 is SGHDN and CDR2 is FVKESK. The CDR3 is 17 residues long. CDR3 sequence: CASSPLGAPGPNTEAFF. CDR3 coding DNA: TGTGCCAGCAGCCCGCTTGGGGCCCCAGGCCCGAACACTGAAGCTTTCTTT.

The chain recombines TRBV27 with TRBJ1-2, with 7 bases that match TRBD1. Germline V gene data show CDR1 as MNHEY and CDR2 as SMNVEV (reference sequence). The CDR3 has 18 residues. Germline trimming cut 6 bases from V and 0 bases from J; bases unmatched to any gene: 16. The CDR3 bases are TGTGCCAGCAGGACGAGGGGCCTACCAGACAGGGCTAACTATGGCTACACCTTC. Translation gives CASRTRGLPDRANYGYTF.

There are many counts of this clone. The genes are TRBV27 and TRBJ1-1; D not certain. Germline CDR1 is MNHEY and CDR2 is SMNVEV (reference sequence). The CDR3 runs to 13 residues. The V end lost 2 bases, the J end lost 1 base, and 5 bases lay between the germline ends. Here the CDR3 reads CASSLNRNTEAFF. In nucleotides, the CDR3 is TGTGCCAGCAGTTTAAACAGGAACACTGAAGCTTTCTTT.

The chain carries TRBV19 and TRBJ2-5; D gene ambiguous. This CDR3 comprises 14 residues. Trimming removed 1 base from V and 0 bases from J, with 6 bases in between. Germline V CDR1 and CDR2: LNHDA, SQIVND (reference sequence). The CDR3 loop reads CASSIGSYQETQYF. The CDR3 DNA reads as TGTGCCAGTAGTATAGGGAGTTACCAAGAGACCCAGTACTTC.

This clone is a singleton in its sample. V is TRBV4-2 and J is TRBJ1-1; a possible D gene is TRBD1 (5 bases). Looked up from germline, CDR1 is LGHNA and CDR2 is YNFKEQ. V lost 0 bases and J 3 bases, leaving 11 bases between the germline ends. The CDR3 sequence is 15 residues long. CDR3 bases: TGTGCCAGCAGCCAAGAGCCCGGCAGGGACACTGAAGCTTTCTTT. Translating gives CASSQEPGRDTEAFF.

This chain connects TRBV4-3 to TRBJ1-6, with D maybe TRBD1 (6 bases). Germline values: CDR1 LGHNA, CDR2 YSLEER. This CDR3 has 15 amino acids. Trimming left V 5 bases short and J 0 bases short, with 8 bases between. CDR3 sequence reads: CASSADSSYNSPLHF. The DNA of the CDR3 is TGCGCCAGCAGCGCGGACAGCTCCTATAATTCACCCCTCCACTTT.

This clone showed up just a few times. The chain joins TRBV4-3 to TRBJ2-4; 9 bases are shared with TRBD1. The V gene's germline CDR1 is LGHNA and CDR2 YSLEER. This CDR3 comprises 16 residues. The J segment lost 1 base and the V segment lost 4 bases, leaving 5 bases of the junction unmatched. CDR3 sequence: CASSRGTGLAKNIQYF. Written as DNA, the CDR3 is TGCGCCAGCAGCCGAGGGACAGGGCTGGCCAAAAACATTCAGTACTTC.